This TCR beta chain was recorded in a study of cytomegalovirus exposure and HLA in healthy donors. Study-wide results and limits: It was reportedly the case that the classifier diagnosed cytomegalovirus status with high specificity and sensitivity. What a later analysis showed was that several of the most significant clusters appeared linked to common viral pathogens.

In the case of this clone: Its antigen is unknown.

With 60 Vbeta and 13 Jbeta primers, the PCR was carried out. Clones were sequenced by immunoSEQ multiplex PCR, and TCRdb holds only the in-frame ones, with some missing. This sample has about 52,000 clones, with approximately 72% found just once. It was healthy bone marrow donors who served as donors. The V end was cut by 4 bases, the J end by 7 bases, with 19 bases between. CDR1 is SGHTA and CDR2 is FQGNSA in the germline V gene. The CDR3 length is 15 residues. The chain carries TRBV7-2 and TRBJ1-2; the D gene is possibly TRBD1 (5 bases). The sample was PBMCs. This TCR was sampled from a woman aged 45-59 years in good health and CMV-seronegative. The CDR3, as DNA: TGTGCCAGCAGCTCATCTCACGGGAGGCAGGGTGGCTACACCTTC. Amino acid sequence: CASSSSHGRQGGYTF.